A selection of T cell receptor beta chains follows, all from one sample in a study of T cell responses to AZD1222 COVID-19 vaccine. Assay: immunoSEQ multiplex PCR; the TCRdb copy retains only in-frame clones and omits some. This table has around 70,000 clones, 75% to 85% appearing once. The sequencing here drew on peripheral blood, taken on day 0 of MenACWY control vaccination. The receptors originated from an adult in good health. Each CDR3 is given with its conserved first and last residue. The order of the fields is clone size, D gene, J gene, V gene, CDR3 protein, CDR3 DNA. D genes are given only for firm matches. Where a row states a size, it is once, few, many or the class of an expanded clone; other rows omit it.

size: .
D: TRBD1
J: TRBJ1-1
V: TRBV5-1
CDR3: CASSMRQGTEAFF
DNA: TGCGCCAGCAGCATGAGACAGGGAACGGAAGCTTTCTTT

size: .
D: .
J: TRBJ2-3
V: TRBV5-5
CDR3: CASSLQPDTQYF
DNA: TGTGCCAGCAGCCTTCAACCAGATACGCAGTATTTT

size: .
D: .
J: TRBJ1-1
V: TRBV19
CDR3: CASSVQGYGGNTEAFF
DNA: TGTGCCAGTAGTGTCCAAGGGTACGGGGGGAACACTGAAGCTTTCTTT

size: .
D: TRBD2
J: TRBJ2-5
V: TRBV19
CDR3: CASSPGLAGRETQYF
DNA: TGTGCCAGTAGCCCGGGACTAGCGGGGCGAGAGACCCAGTACTTC

size: .
D: .
J: TRBJ1-1
V: TRBV3-1/TRBV3-2
CDR3: CASSRSMNTEAFF
DNA: TGTGCCAGCAGCCGGAGCATGAACACTGAAGCTTTCTTT

size: .
D: .
J: TRBJ2-7
V: TRBV4-1
CDR3: CASSRAEFGYEQYF
DNA: TGCGCCAGCAGCCGAGCAGAGTTTGGCTACGAGCAGTACTTC

size: .
D: TRBD2
J: TRBJ2-1
V: TRBV6-1
CDR3: CASSEGNSGGSSYNEQFF
DNA: TGTGCCAGCAGTGAAGGTAATAGCGGGGGGAGCTCCTACAATGAGCAGTTCTTC

size: many
D: .
J: TRBJ2-7
V: TRBV27
CDR3: CASSPSRDYEQYF
DNA: TGTGCCAGCAGCCCCAGCAGGGATTACGAGCAGTACTTC

size: .
D: .
J: TRBJ2-1
V: TRBV28
CDR3: CASSLRGGTGSNEQFF
DNA: TGTGCCAGCAGCCTTCGGGGGGGGACAGGGAGCAATGAGCAGTTCTTC

size: .
D: .
J: TRBJ1-4
V: TRBV7-9
CDR3: CASSLTDGANEKLFF
DNA: TGTGCCAGCAGCTTAACGGACGGAGCTAATGAAAAACTGTTTTTT

size: .
D: .
J: TRBJ1-6
V: TRBV4-2
CDR3: CASSQVIRRGSSFHSPLHF
DNA: TGTGCCAGCAGCCAAGTTATACGACGGGGATCTTCGTTCCATTCACCCCTCCACTTT

size: once
D: .
J: TRBJ2-3
V: TRBV5-7
CDR3: CASSLEGFTDTQYF
DNA: TGTGCCAGCAGCTTGGAGGGCTTCACAGATACGCAGTATTTT

size: few
D: .
J: TRBJ2-3
V: TRBV5-5
CDR3: CASSLEDTQYF
DNA: TGTGCCAGCAGCTTGGAGGATACGCAGTATTTT

size: .
D: TRBD1
J: TRBJ1-6
V: TRBV19
CDR3: CASSITGVYNSPLHF
DNA: TGTGCCAGTAGTATAACAGGGGTCTATAATTCACCCCTCCACTTT

size: .
D: .
J: TRBJ2-7
V: TRBV28
CDR3: CASSFGGASGEQYF
DNA: TGTGCCAGCAGTTTTGGAGGGGCCAGCGGCGAGCAGTACTTC

size: .
D: TRBD1
J: TRBJ1-2
V: TRBV6-6
CDR3: CASMGQGLGYTF
DNA: TGTGCCAGCATGGGACAGGGACTTGGCTACACCTTC

size: .
D: .
J: TRBJ1-5
V: TRBV5-6
CDR3: CASSFGPPGGQPQHF
DNA: TGTGCCAGCAGCTTCGGGCCGCCGGGTGGTCAGCCCCAGCATTTT

size: .
D: TRBD1
J: TRBJ2-6
V: TRBV28
CDR3: CASSLHQGDSGANVLTF
DNA: TGTGCCAGCAGTTTACACCAGGGGGACTCTGGGGCCAACGTCCTGACTTTC

size: .
D: .
J: TRBJ2-7
V: TRBV7-9
CDR3: CASSRPWEYEQYF
DNA: TGTGCCAGCAGCCGGCCCTGGGAATACGAGCAGTACTTC

size: once
D: .
J: TRBJ2-6
V: TRBV7-9
CDR3: CASSLGGGAPGANVLTF
DNA: TGTGCCAGCAGCCTAGGAGGGGGGGCGCCCGGGGCCAACGTCCTGACTTTC

size: once
D: TRBD1
J: TRBJ1-2
V: TRBV30
CDR3: CAWSAGTAKRGHGYTF
DNA: TGTGCCTGGAGCGCTGGGACAGCTAAGAGGGGGCATGGCTACACCTTC

size: .
D: .
J: TRBJ2-3
V: TRBV5-4
CDR3: CASSLFRGALTDTQYF
DNA: TGTGCCAGCAGCTTGTTTCGGGGGGCGCTCACAGATACGCAGTATTTT

size: .
D: .
J: TRBJ1-6
V: TRBV10-2
CDR3: CASSETTGMVNRSPLHF
DNA: TGCGCCAGCAGTGAGACAACAGGGATGGTGAACCGCTCACCCCTCCACTTT

size: .
D: .
J: TRBJ2-1
V: TRBV28
CDR3: CASKWAGGSHNEQFF
DNA: TGTGCCAGCAAGTGGGCCGGGGGCTCCCACAATGAGCAGTTCTTC

size: .
D: TRBD1
J: TRBJ1-4
V: TRBV7-2
CDR3: CASSLSRGGGEKLFF
DNA: TGTGCCAGCAGCTTATCAAGAGGGGGCGGTGAAAAACTGTTTTTT

size: .
D: .
J: TRBJ1-4
V: TRBV28
CDR3: CASSTPRGPNEKLFF
DNA: TGTGCCAGCAGTACCCCCAGGGGCCCGAATGAAAAACTGTTTTTT

size: .
D: .
J: TRBJ1-4
V: TRBV19
CDR3: CASSISHLEKLFF
DNA: TGTGCCAGTAGTATCTCACATTTGGAAAAACTGTTTTTT

size: many
D: TRBD1
J: TRBJ1-1
V: TRBV18
CDR3: CASSLAGQGVMNTEAFF
DNA: TGTGCCAGCTCACTGGCCGGACAGGGGGTAATGAACACTGAAGCTTTCTTT

size: few
D: .
J: TRBJ1-2
V: TRBV28
CDR3: CASSLKRGYGYTF
DNA: TGTGCCAGCAGTTTAAAGAGGGGCTATGGCTACACCTTC

size: once
D: .
J: TRBJ1-2
V: TRBV5-1
CDR3: CASRSTGASYGYTF
DNA: TGCGCCAGTAGGTCCACAGGAGCCTCCTATGGCTACACCTTC

size: once
D: .
J: TRBJ2-3
V: TRBV7-9
CDR3: CASSPTVKRESDTQYF
DNA: TGTGCCAGCAGCCCTACAGTAAAACGGGAATCAGATACGCAGTATTTT

size: .
D: .
J: TRBJ2-3
V: TRBV29-1
CDR3: CSVAYTGESTDTQYF
DNA: TGCAGCGTAGCCTATACGGGGGAGAGCACAGATACGCAGTATTTT

size: .
D: .
J: TRBJ2-7
V: TRBV2
CDR3: CASAGTDLEPEQYF
DNA: TGTGCCAGCGCCGGGACGGACTTGGAACCCGAGCAGTACTTC

size: .
D: .
J: TRBJ1-1
V: TRBV6-2/TRBV6-3
CDR3: CASIPGQFMNTEAFF
DNA: TGTGCCAGCATCCCCGGACAGTTCATGAACACTGAAGCTTTCTTT

size: .
D: .
J: TRBJ1-5
V: TRBV6-2/TRBV6-3
CDR3: CASSYSEGQPQHF
DNA: TGTGCCAGCAGTTACTCGGAGGGTCAGCCCCAGCATTTT

size: .
D: .
J: TRBJ1-6
V: TRBV2
CDR3: CASSDPGAKGYGTPLHF
DNA: TGTGCCAGCAGTGATCCGGGAGCAAAGGGATATGGGACACCCCTCCACTTT

size: .
D: .
J: TRBJ1-5
V: TRBV30
CDR3: CAWSGTDNQPQHF
DNA: TGTGCCTGGAGTGGTACGGACAATCAGCCCCAGCATTTT

size: .
D: TRBD1
J: TRBJ2-2
V: TRBV11-3
CDR3: CASSLGTAYTGELFF
DNA: TGTGCCAGCAGCTTGGGGACAGCATACACCGGGGAGCTGTTTTTT

size: .
D: TRBD1
J: TRBJ2-2
V: TRBV2
CDR3: CASSESRTGRNTGELFF
DNA: TGTGCCAGCAGTGAATCCCGGACAGGGAGGAACACCGGGGAGCTGTTTTTT

size: .
D: .
J: TRBJ1-1
V: TRBV5-8
CDR3: CASSFLGADTEAFF
DNA: TGTGCCAGCAGCTTCCTGGGGGCGGACACTGAAGCTTTCTTT

size: .
D: TRBD2
J: TRBJ2-7
V: TRBV7-6
CDR3: CASSLGWAGGGPDEQYF
DNA: TGTGCCAGCAGCTTGGGTTGGGCGGGGGGCGGCCCCGACGAGCAGTACTTC

size: .
D: .
J: TRBJ2-6
V: TRBV19
CDR3: CASGRGEEANVLTF
DNA: TGTGCCAGCGGCAGGGGGGAGGAGGCCAACGTCCTGACTTTC